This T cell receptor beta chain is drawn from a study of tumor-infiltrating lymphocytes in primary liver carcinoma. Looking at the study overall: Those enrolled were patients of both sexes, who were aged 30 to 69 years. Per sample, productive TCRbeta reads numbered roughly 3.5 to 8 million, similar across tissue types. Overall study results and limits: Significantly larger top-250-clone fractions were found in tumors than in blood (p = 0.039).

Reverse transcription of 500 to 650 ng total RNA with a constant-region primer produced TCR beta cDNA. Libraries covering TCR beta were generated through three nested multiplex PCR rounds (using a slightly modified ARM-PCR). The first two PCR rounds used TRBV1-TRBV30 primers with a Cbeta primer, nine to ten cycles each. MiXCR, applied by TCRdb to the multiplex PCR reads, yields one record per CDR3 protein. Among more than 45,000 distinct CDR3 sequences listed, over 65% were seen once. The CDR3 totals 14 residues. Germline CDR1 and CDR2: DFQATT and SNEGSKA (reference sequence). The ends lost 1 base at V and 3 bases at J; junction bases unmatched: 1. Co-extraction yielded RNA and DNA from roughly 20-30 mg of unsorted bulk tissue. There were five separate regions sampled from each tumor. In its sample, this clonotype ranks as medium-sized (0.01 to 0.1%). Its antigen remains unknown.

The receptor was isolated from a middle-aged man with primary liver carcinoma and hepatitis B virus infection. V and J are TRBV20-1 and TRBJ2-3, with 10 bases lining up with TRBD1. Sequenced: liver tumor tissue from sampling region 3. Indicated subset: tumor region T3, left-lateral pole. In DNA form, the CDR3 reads TGCAGTGCTAGAGGGACAGGGGGGACAGATACGCAGTATTTT. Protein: CSARGTGGTDTQYF.